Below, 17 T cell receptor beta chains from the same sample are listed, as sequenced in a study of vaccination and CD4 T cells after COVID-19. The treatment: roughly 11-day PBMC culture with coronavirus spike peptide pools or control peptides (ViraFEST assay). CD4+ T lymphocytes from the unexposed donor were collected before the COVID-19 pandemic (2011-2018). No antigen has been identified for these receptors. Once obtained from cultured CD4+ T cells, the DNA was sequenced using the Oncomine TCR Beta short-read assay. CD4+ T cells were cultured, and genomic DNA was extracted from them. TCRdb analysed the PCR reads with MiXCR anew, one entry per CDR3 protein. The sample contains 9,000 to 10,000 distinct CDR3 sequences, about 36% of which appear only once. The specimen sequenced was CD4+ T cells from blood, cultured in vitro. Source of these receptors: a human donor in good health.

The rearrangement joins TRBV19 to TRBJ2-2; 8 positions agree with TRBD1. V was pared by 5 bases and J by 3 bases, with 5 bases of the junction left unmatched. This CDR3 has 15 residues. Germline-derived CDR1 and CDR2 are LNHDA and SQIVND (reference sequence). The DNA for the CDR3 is TGTGCCAGTAGTCCCCGGGACAGGTACACCGGGGAGCTGTTTTTT. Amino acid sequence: CASSPRDRYTGELFF.

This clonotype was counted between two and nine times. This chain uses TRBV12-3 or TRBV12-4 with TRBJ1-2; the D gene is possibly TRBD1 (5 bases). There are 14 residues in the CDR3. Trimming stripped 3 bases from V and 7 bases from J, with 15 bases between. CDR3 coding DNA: TGTGCCAGCAGTTTTTTGGAGGGGAGGGCTGGCTACACCTTC. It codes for CASSFLEGRAGYTF.

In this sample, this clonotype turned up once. The CDR3 region has the DNA TGTGCCAGCAGCTTATCTTTAACGGACCTGAGATCCTACGAGCAGTACTTC. Residues: CASSLSLTDLRSYEQYF. The chain uses TRBV7-2 and TRBJ2-7; no firm D call. The CDR3 has 17 amino acids. The V and J ends lost 2 bases and 1 base respectively, with 18 bases between them. Germline V CDR1 and CDR2: SGHTA, FQGNSA.

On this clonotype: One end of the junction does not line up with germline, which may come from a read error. CDR3 in amino acids: CAGSLGGQGIDTQYF. As DNA, the CDR3 is TGTGCCGGCAGCTTGGGTGGACAGGGGATAGATACGCAGTATTTT. The chain links TRBV5-6 to TRBJ2-3; TRBD1 matches at 9 bases. Germline V gene lookup returns CDR1 SGHDT and CDR2 YYEEEE. The CDR3 totals 15 residues.

This CDR3 reads CASSMAGAPETQYF. The CDR3 DNA is TGTGCCAGCAGTATGGCGGGGGCCCCAGAGACCCAGTACTTC. The genes are TRBV6-2 or TRBV6-3 and TRBJ2-5, with D perhaps matching TRBD2 (7 bases). This CDR3 has 14 amino acids. V was trimmed by 5 bases and J by 4 bases, leaving 14 bases between them. Germline assignment: CDR1 MNHEY and CDR2 SVGEGT.

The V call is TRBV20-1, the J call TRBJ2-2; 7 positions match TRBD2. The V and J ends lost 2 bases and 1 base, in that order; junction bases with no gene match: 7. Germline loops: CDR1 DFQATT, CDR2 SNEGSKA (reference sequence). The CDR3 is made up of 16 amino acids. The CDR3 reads CSARRGLAVNTGELFF. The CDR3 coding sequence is TGCAGTGCTAGAAGAGGTCTAGCGGTGAACACCGGGGAGCTGTTTTTT.

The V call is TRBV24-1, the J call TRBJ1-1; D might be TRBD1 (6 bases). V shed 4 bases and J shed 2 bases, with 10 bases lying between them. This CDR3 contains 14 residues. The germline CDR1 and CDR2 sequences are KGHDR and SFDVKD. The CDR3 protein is CATSDSDRNTEAFF. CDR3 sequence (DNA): TGTGCCACCAGTGACTCGGACAGAAACACTGAAGCTTTCTTT.

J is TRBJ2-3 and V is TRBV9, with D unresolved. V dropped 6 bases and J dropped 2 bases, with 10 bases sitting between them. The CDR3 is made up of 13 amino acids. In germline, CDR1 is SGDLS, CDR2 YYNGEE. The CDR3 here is CASTPDSTDTQYF. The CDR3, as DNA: TGTGCCAGCACCCCTGACTCCACAGATACGCAGTATTTT.

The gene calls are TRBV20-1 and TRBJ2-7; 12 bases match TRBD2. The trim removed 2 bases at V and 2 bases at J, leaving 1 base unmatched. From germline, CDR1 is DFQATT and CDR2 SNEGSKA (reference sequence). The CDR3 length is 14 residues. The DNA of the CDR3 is TGCAGTGCTAGAAGGACTAGCGGGACCTACGAGCAGTACTTC. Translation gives CSARRTSGTYEQYF.

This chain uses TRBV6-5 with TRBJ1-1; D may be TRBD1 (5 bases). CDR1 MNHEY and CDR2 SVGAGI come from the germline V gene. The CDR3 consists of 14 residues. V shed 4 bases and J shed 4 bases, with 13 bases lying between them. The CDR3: CASSLGRGVTEAFF. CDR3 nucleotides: TGTGCCAGCAGTTTGGGCCGGGGGGTCACTGAAGCTTTCTTT.

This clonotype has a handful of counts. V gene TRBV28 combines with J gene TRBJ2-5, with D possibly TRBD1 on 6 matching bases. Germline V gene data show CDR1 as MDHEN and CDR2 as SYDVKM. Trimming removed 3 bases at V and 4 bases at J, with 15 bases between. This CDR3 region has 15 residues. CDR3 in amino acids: CASSFQDRLGETQYF. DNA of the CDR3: TGTGCCAGCAGTTTCCAGGACAGACTTGGAGAGACCCAGTACTTC.

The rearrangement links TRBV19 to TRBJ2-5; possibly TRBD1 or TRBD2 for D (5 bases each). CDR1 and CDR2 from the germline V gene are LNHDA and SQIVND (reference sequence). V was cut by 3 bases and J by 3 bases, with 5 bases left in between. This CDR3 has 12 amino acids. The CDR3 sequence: CASSMGEETQYF. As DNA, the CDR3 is TGTGCCAGTAGTATGGGGGAAGAGACCCAGTACTTC.

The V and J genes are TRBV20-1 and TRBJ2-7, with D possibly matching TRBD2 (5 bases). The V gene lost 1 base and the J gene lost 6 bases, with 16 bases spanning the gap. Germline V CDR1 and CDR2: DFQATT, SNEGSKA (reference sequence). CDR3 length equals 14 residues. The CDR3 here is CSARGGQDRSEQYF. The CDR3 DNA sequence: TGCAGTGCTAGAGGAGGGCAGGATCGGTCCGAGCAGTACTTC.

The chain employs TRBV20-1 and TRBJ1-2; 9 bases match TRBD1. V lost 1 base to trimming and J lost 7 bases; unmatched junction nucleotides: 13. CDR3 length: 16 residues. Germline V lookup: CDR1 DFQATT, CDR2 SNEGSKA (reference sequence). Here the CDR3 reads CSARGIVQGQGSGYTF. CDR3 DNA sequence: TGCAGTGCTAGAGGAATAGTGCAGGGACAGGGCAGTGGCTACACCTTC.

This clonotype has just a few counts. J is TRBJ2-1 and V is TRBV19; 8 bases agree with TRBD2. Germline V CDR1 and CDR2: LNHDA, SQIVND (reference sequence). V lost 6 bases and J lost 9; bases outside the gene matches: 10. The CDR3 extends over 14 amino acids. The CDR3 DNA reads TGTGCCAGTAGGACAACGGGAGGGGGTGGTGAGCAGTTCTTC. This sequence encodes CASRTTGGGGEQFF. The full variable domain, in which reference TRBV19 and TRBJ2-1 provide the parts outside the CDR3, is DGGITQSPKYLFRKEGQNVTLSCEQNLNHDAMYWYRQDPGQGLRLIYYSQIVNDFQKGDIAEGYSVSREKKESFPLTVTSAQKNPTAFYLCASRTTGGGGEQFFGPGTRLTVL.

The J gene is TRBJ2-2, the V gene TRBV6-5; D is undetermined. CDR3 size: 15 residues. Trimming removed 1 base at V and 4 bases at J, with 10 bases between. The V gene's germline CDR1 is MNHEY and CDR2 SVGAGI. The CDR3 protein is CASSYFPGPTGELFF. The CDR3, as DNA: TGTGCCAGCAGTTACTTCCCTGGGCCCACCGGGGAGCTGTTTTTT.

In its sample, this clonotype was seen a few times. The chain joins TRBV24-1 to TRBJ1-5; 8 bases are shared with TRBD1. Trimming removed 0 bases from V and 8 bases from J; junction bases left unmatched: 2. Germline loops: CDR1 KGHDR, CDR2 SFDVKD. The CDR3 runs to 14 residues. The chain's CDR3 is CATSDLRTGKPQHF. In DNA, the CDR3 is TGTGCCACCAGTGATTTGCGGACAGGGAAGCCCCAGCATTTT.